This T cell receptor beta chain was documented in a study of low-dose radiotherapy and immunotherapy resistance in tumors. On the study more broadly: Aspirin was taken orally by patients at 300 mg daily for four cycles from cycle 1 day 1.

Alpha and beta chains were covered, as first-strand cDNA relied on TRAV- and TRBV-specific primers. For amplifying TCRs, the PCR ran for about 20 cycles with Phusion, which was used together with a constant-region primer and the adapter on the V primers. After the mRNA was isolated, it was amplified using in vitro transcription. TCRdb fed the reads into MiXCR, producing one record per CDR3 protein. The sample consists of 10,000 to 15,000 distinct CDR3 sequences, roughly 60% of them appearing once. Every donor was treated with nivolumab, ipilimumab, aspirin, low-dose cyclophosphamide and also low-dose radiotherapy. Patients qualified if they had advanced solid tumors that lacked tumor-infiltrating lymphocytes. The CDR3 has 17 residues. Germline assignment: CDR1 MDHEN and CDR2 SYDVKM. V lost 4 bases to trimming and J lost 6 bases, with 24 bases between them. There are a few counts of this clonotype.

This sequence joins TRBV28 and TRBJ2-5, with D possibly TRBD2 on 6 matching bases. This clonotype originated in a human donor with advanced metastatic prostate, ovarian, gallbladder or colorectal cancer (not recorded which). This table probably holds off-target reads from a library built for another chain. The CDR3 protein is CASSSPAMAGKGKTQYF. The CDR3 nucleotides read TGTGCCAGCAGTTCCCCGGCCATGGCGGGGAAAGGGAAGACCCAGTACTTC.